These 2 T cell receptor beta chains were sequenced from one sample in a study of shared clonotypes between healthy human individuals. Positive CCR7 selection of CD45RO-negative cells yielded the naive CD8 cells, and terminally differentiated effector memory CD45RA+ cells were excluded. Assay used: immunoSEQ multiplex PCR; TCRdb lists only in-frame clones, some missing. The data show about 2 million clones, with about 95% seen just once and approximately 1.2% held by the top ten. Sequences were obtained from naive CD8+ T cells sorted from blood. These receptors all stem from a man between 18 and 35 years old in good health.

The gene calls are TRBV4-1 and TRBJ2-1; D ambiguous. Between the trimmed V and J ends, which lost 3 bases and 0 bases, there was a span of 12 bases. The CDR3 loop spans 16 amino acids. Germline V lookup: CDR1 MGHRA, CDR2 YSYEKL. The CDR3 DNA follows: TGCGCCAGCAGCCAGGAAGACTGGACCTCCTACAATGAGCAGTTCTTC. It specifies CASSQEDWTSYNEQFF.

The chain joins TRBV5-5 to TRBJ1-5; no clear D gene. The V end lost 1 base, the J end lost 3 bases, and 11 bases lay between the germline ends. Per germline, CDR1 SGHKS and CDR2 YYEKEE (reference sequence). The CDR3 has 15 amino acids. CDR3 DNA sequence: TGTGCCAGCAGCTTGTCCCCGAACCTCAATCAGCCCCAGCATTTT. Protein product: CASSLSPNLNQPQHF. Looking up the rest from reference TRBV5-5 and TRBJ1-5 gives the full variable domain: DAGVTQSPTHLIKTRGQQVTLRCSPISGHKSVSWYQQVLGQGPQFIFQYYEKEERGRGNFPDRFSARQFPNYSSELNVNALLLGDSALYLCASSLSPNLNQPQHFGDGTRLSIL.